This T cell receptor beta chain was recorded in a study of T cells after yellow fever vaccination (dated by TCRdb to between 2018 and 2021). In terms of the full investigation: The SMART-Seq v4 Ultra Low Input RNA kit was used to prepare libraries from fractions with low cell numbers. Two healthy male donors, one aged 18 to 29 and one aged 30 to 40 years, were included in the cohort. Bulk PBMC replicates and cell subsets were isolated from blood drawn at multiple timepoints before and after both primary and secondary immunization. To follow T-cell clones before and after both primary and booster YFV17D yellow fever vaccination, bulk TCR alpha and beta repertoires underwent longitudinal sequencing. What the study reported, not specific to this receptor: Most clones expanded after primary vaccination were re-detected after the booster (almost 98% of CD4 and about 88% of CD8), suggesting broad memory maintenance. The study included only a couple of donors, which limits how far the findings can be generalized. A small share of clonotypes was detected in both CD4 and CD8 compartments, with the overlap likely arising from convergent recombination. The secondary T-cell response was found to be weaker but faster than the primary response, with a peak reached on day 5 rather than on day 15. Computational filtering was needed because FACS-sorted repertoires could contain abundant contaminating clonotypes from the bulk population.

The sample's treatment or condition label, decoded: live attenuated yellow fever vaccine strain. At each blood-draw timepoint, two biological replicates of bulk PBMCs were obtained. PBMCs were isolated from peripheral blood using a standard Ficoll-Paque protocol. TriZol was used to extract RNA from bulk PBMCs, from CD4 and CD8 fractions, and from dextramer-positive and dextramer-negative fractions. As regards this clonotype: There is no known antigen for this receptor. One base away there is no much larger clone; base qualities are not given.

TCR cDNA was made using 5'RACE template switching, a step that added a universal primer site and unique molecular identifiers. cDNA synthesis was primed from both the TCR alpha and TCR beta constant segments. Two PCR steps were used to amplify libraries, with sample barcodes and sequencing adapters being added in the second step. Sequencing of libraries was performed on Illumina HiSeq 2500 (2x100 bp) or NovaSeq (2x150 bp). As for how the authors treated the data: Demultiplexing of reads and collapsing into UMI consensus sequences were performed with MIGEC, and V(D)J alignment was carried out with MiXCR. Using edgeR on replicate PBMC samples, clonotypes were called vaccine-responding if FDR was below 0.01 and the log2 fold change was above 5 up to day 15. Each bulk clonotype received a CD4 or CD8 identity based on whether the sequenced CD4 or CD8 repertoire contained that clonotype at higher abundance. Clones were called with MiXCR by TCRdb after fastp trimmed the public reads at Q25, and only in-frame beta chains were retained. Rows with a matching CDR3 protein are joined into one entry that keeps the most common DNA and genes. TCRdb, rather than the study authors, made the V and J calls. Recorded for this sample are approximately 510,000 distinct CDR3 sequences; 20% to 25% of them occurred a single time. About 16% of the sample comes from the top ten.

This receptor was identified in a man aged 18-30 years who received the YFV17D yellow fever vaccine. This specimen was PBMCs, taken 21 days after the first yellow fever vaccination.

The CDR3 here reads CASSFWTGGSLNYGYTF. The DNA is TGTGCCAGCAGCTTTTGGACAGGGGGGTCCCTAAACTATGGCTACACCTTC. This chain is built from TRBV6-1 and TRBJ1-2; 10 bases in the junction line up with TRBD1. V trim: 6 bases; J trim: 2 bases; unmatched bases: 12. Reading the germline V gene gives CDR1 MNHNS and CDR2 SASEGT. Reading from cysteine to phenylalanine, the CDR3 counts 17 amino acids. Just CDR3 DNA is preserved here, 51 bases in frame from base 1.